This T cell receptor (beta chain) is from a study of blood T cells in healthy people across ages. Findings of the study overall: Since the PBMCs were unsorted, naive and antigen-experienced cells could not be conclusively compared.

The donors, all healthy, were Caucasians living in Russia, aged roughly 6 to 95. Ten milliliters of peripheral blood were drawn from each donor into EDTA-treated tubes. Each sample used at least 7 million PBMCs. Trimming shortened V by 4 bases and J by 6 bases, and 9 bases separated the two germline ends. Germline CDR1 is MNHEY and CDR2 is SMNVEV (reference sequence). The CDR3 loop spans 12 amino acids. The second PCR ran roughly 7 to 11 cycles with a sample-barcoded 5' primer and J-beta primers. MiXCR, applied by TCRdb to the 5' RACE reads, yields one record per CDR3 protein. The table shows 720,000 or so distinct CDR3 sequences, with around 38% occurring only once. On this clonotype itself: Its antigen is not identified.

Sequencing was carried out using blood. This TCR was sampled from a man aged 80 or over in good health. The genes are TRBV27 and TRBJ1-2; unclear D gene. The CDR3 region has the DNA TGTGCCAGCAGTTCCCTCGGGGATGGCTACACCTTC. Encoded protein: CASSSLGDGYTF.